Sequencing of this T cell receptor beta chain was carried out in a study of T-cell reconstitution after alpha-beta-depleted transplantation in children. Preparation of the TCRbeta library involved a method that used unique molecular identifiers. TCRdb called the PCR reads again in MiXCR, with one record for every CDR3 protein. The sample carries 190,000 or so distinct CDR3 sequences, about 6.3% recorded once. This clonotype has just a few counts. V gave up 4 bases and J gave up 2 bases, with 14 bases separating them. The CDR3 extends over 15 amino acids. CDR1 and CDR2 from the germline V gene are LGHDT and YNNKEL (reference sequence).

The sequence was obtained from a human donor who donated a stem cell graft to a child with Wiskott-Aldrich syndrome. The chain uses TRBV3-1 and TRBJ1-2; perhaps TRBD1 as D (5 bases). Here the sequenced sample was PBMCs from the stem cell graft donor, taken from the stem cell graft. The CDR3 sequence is CASSRRQTANYGYTF. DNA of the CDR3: TGTGCCAGCAGCCGCAGGCAGACAGCGAACTATGGCTACACCTTC.